These 8 T cell receptor beta chains came from one sample sequenced in a study of Tregs in tolerant kidney transplant recipients. Method: immunoSEQ multiplex PCR; TCRdb's copy keeps in-frame clones and lacks some. The sample yields around 16,000 clones, approximately 94% seen once. The sequenced sample consisted of CD8+ T cells from blood. The source is a human donor in good health.

The V and J genes are TRBV25-1 and TRBJ2-5; D remains ambiguous. There are 13 residues in the CDR3. The germline V gene has CDR1 MGHDK and CDR2 SYGVNS. The V and J ends lost 5 bases and 7 bases respectively, with 14 bases between them. The CDR3: CASSRTNRGTQYF. The CDR3, as DNA: TGTGCCAGCAGTCGGACGAACAGAGGGACCCAGTACTTC. Complete variable domain (other parts from reference TRBV25-1 and TRBJ2-5): EADIYQTPRYLVIGTGKKITLECSQTMGHDKMYWYQQDPGMELHLIHYSYGVNSTEKGDLSSESTVSRIRTEHFPLTLESARPSHTSQYLCASSRTNRGTQYFGPGTRLLVL.

This clone was seen just once. The rearrangement links TRBV7-8 to TRBJ2-1; D may be TRBD2 (7 bases). Trimming cost V 3 bases and J 6 bases, with 15 bases left between them. Germline V gene data show CDR1 as SGHVS and CDR2 as FQNEAQ. The CDR3 has 15 amino acids. CDR3 protein: CASSFWRGRSNEQFF. For the CDR3, the DNA is TGTGCCAGCAGCTTCTGGCGGGGGCGGTCCAATGAGCAGTTCTTC.

This sequence joins TRBV6-7 and TRBJ2-7, with 9 positions matching TRBD2. TRBV6-7 is sorted into the ORF group, with uncertain function. The CDR3 loop spans 15 amino acids. Germline trimming cut 5 bases from V and 1 base from J; bases unmatched to any gene: 6. The CDR3 protein is CASSPSGKKSYEQYF. The DNA of the CDR3 is TGTGCCAGCAGTCCTAGCGGGAAGAAGTCCTACGAGCAGTACTTC.

This clone was counted only a few times. V gene TRBV7-6 combines with J gene TRBJ1-5; D gene uncertain. Germline CDR1 SGHVS, CDR2 FNYEAQ. V gave up 0 bases and J gave up 2 bases, with 5 bases separating them. The CDR3 runs to 14 residues. Here the CDR3 DNA reads TGTGCCAGCAGCTTAGCGGGCGGCAATCAGCCCCAGCATTTT. It specifies CASSLAGGNQPQHF.

The chain links TRBV7-9 to TRBJ2-7, with D possibly being TRBD1 (7 bases). CDR1 SEHNR and CDR2 FQNEAQ come from the germline V gene (reference sequence). CDR3 length: 12 amino acids. Trimming cost V 5 bases and J 6 bases, with 11 bases left between them. The CDR3: CASSQGGGEQYF. The CDR3 coding sequence is TGTGCCAGCAGCCAGGGGGGTGGCGAGCAGTACTTC. The whole variable domain, remainder taken from reference TRBV7-9 and TRBJ2-7, is DTGVSQNPRHKITKRGQNVTFRCDPISEHNRLYWYRQTLGQGPEFLTYFQNEAQLEKSRLLSDRFSAERPKGSFSTLEIQRTEQGDSAMYLCASSQGGGEQYFGPGTRLTVT.

The chain recombines TRBV5-6 with TRBJ1-2, with D perhaps TRBD1 (5 bases). The germline gives CDR1 SGHDT, CDR2 YYEEEE. With 0 bases removed from V and 4 bases from J, the gap between germline ends came to 10 bases. The CDR3 sequence is 14 residues long. CDR3 DNA sequence: TGTGCCAGCAGCTTGGTAGGGGTCCCCTATGGCTACACCTTC. The encoded protein is CASSLVGVPYGYTF.

Here the CDR3 reads CASSVGGDTQYF. CDR3 nucleotide sequence: TGTGCCAGCAGCGTAGGTGGAGATACGCAGTATTTT. The V gene is TRBV9, the J gene TRBJ2-3, with D uncertain. V was shortened by 0 bases and J by 5 bases, with 4 bases between the two germline ends. Germline CDR1 SGDLS, CDR2 YYNGEE. The CDR3 has 12 amino acids.

The chain is built from TRBV13 and TRBJ2-7, with 8 bases that match TRBD1. CDR3 length: 14 residues. Trimming at V came to 5 bases and at J to 1 base, leaving 4 bases not matched to a gene. Per the germline V gene, CDR1 is PRHDT and CDR2 is FYEKMQ (reference sequence). As DNA, the CDR3 is TGTGCCAGCAGCCCGGGGACAGGTTCCTACGAGCAGTACTTC. Amino acids: CASSPGTGSYEQYF.